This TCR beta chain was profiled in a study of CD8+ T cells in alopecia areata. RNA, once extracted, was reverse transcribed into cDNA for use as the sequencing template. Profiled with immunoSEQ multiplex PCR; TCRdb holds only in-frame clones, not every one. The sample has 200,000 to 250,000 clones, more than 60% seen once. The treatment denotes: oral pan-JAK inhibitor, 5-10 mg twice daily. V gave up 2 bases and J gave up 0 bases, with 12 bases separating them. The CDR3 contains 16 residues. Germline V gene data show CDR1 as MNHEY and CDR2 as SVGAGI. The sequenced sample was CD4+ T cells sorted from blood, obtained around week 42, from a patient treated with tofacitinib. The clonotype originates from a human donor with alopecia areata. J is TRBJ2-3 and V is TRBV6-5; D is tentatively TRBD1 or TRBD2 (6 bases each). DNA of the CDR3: TGTGCCAGCAGTTACCAAGGGGGGCCTAGCACAGATACGCAGTATTTT. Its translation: CASSYQGGPSTDTQYF.